These 6 T cell receptor beta chains came from one sample sequenced in a study of cytomegalovirus exposure and HLA in healthy donors. PCR involved 60 Vbeta and 13 Jbeta primers. Clones were sequenced by immunoSEQ multiplex PCR, and TCRdb holds only the in-frame ones, with some missing. This repertoire comprises tens of thousands of clones; its ten largest clones make up approximately 18%. The sample was PBMCs. Receptors originate from a male donor in good health and CMV-seropositive.

CDR3 loop: CAWSPGDRRNQPQHF. The CDR3 coding sequence is TGTGCCTGGAGTCCGGGGGATAGACGCAATCAGCCCCAGCATTTT. The gene calls are TRBV30 and TRBJ1-5; a weak D match, TRBD1 (5 bases). The CDR3 totals 15 residues. CDR1 and CDR2 from the germline V gene are GTSNPN and SVGIG (reference sequence). Deletions cut 2 bases from V and 2 bases from J, with 13 bases between.

Here the CDR3 reads CASSLQGNTEAFF. Written as DNA, the CDR3 is TGCGCCAGCAGCTTACAGGGAAACACTGAAGCTTTCTTT. The chain carries TRBV5-1 and TRBJ1-1, with a tentative D call TRBD1 (6 bases). Germline CDR1 and CDR2: SGHRS and YFSETQ. The CDR3 is made up of 13 amino acids. Trimming stripped 2 bases from V and 2 bases from J, with 7 bases between.

This chain joins TRBV5-1 and TRBJ1-1; 7 bases match TRBD1. V lost 0 bases to trimming and J lost 0 bases; unmatched junction nucleotides: 8. The CDR3 runs 17 residues. Germline CDR1 reads SGHRS; CDR2 reads YFSETQ. The CDR3 region is CASSLGTLTGLNTEAFF. DNA of the CDR3: TGCGCCAGCAGCTTGGGAACCCTGACAGGGCTGAACACTGAAGCTTTCTTT.

This clone shows up as medium-sized by frequency. V usage is TRBV10-3 and J usage is TRBJ2-1; TRBD2 agrees at 8 bases. J lost 4 bases, V lost 10 bases, and 0 bases had no gene match. Germline CDR1 reads ENHRY; CDR2 reads SYGVKD. CDR3 length equals 11 residues. This CDR3 reads CATGGYNEQFF. In DNA form, the CDR3 reads TGTGCCACGGGGGGGTACAATGAGCAGTTCTTC.

V and J are TRBV19 and TRBJ1-1; D remains ambiguous. Germline values: CDR1 LNHDA, CDR2 SQIVND (reference sequence). Trimming left V 1 base short and J 2 bases short, with 5 bases between. This CDR3 region has 13 residues. The CDR3 is CASSIAVNTEAFF. As DNA, the CDR3 is TGTGCCAGTAGTATAGCCGTAAACACTGAAGCTTTCTTT.

The chain uses TRBV13 and TRBJ2-3; D unclear. Trimming cost V 4 bases and J 3 bases, with 5 bases left between them. CDR1 is PRHDT, CDR2 FYEKMQ, per germline (reference sequence). The CDR3 length is 12 residues. CDR3 in amino acids: CASSYLTDTQYF. The CDR3 DNA sequence: TGTGCCAGCAGCTATTTAACAGATACGCAGTATTTT.